Below, 28 T cell receptor beta chains from the same sample are listed, as sequenced in a study of OX40 agonist ivuxolimab in advanced cancers. Generated by immunoSEQ multiplex PCR, the TCRdb table keeps only in-frame clones and is missing some. Here the sample spans 75,000 to 95,000 clones, under 85% being singletons. This specimen was CD4+ or CD8+ T cells sorted from blood, taken in a trial of the OX40 agonist ivuxolimab. The receptors stem from an adult with an advanced solid tumor such as melanoma, head and neck, liver or kidney cancer.

The rearrangement joins TRBV7-2 to TRBJ1-5, with TRBD1 matching 7 bases. V gave up 5 bases and J gave up 7 bases; unmatched junction bases: 8. The CDR3 runs 14 residues. The germline V gene encodes CDR1 SGHTA and CDR2 FQGNSA. CDR3 in amino acids: CASSETGAGQPQHF. CDR3 bases: TGTGCCAGCAGCGAAACAGGGGCCGGGCAGCCCCAGCATTTT.

The chain links TRBV6-6 to TRBJ1-3; D is uncertain. Germline assignment: CDR1 MNHNY and CDR2 SVGAGI (reference sequence). V was cut by 6 bases and J by 0 bases, with 15 bases left in between. The CDR3 contains 16 residues. The CDR3 sequence: CASRSDFPLSGNTIYF. DNA for the CDR3: TGTGCCAGCAGATCGGACTTCCCGCTCTCTGGAAACACCATATATTTT.

This clone is labeled as medium-sized. J is TRBJ1-2 and V is TRBV7-9; D unclear. V was clipped by 2 bases and J by 7 bases, with 14 bases between them. Germline V gene data show CDR1 as SEHNR and CDR2 as FQNEAQ (reference sequence). The CDR3 consists of 14 residues. CDR3 sequence: CASSLFASSAGYTF. As DNA, the CDR3 is TGTGCCAGCAGCTTATTTGCCAGTAGTGCTGGCTACACCTTC.

This rearrangement joins TRBV30 to TRBJ2-3, with 10 nucleotides matching TRBD2. The CDR3 contains 14 residues. Germline V gene data show CDR1 as GTSNPN and CDR2 as SVGIG (reference sequence). Losses at the gene ends were 3 bases for V and 6 bases for J; bases not matched to a gene: 6. The DNA for the CDR3 is TGTGCCTGGAGCTCTAGCGGGAGTGGGGATACGCAGTATTTT. Protein product: CAWSSSGSGDTQYF.

The chain has TRBV4-3 and TRBJ1-1; unclear D gene. The CDR3 sequence is 13 residues long. The germline V and J ends were trimmed by 1 base and 1 base, with 4 bases remaining between them. Germline V gene data show CDR1 as LGHNA and CDR2 as YSLEER. CDR3 sequence: CASSQGKNTEAFF. CDR3 coding DNA: TGCGCCAGCAGCCAAGGCAAGAACACTGAAGCTTTCTTT.

The V call is TRBV19, the J call TRBJ2-1, with 9 bases aligning to TRBD2. The V segment lost 5 bases and the J segment 3 bases; nucleotides outside the gene matches: 14. CDR3 length: 18 residues. Germline values: CDR1 LNHDA, CDR2 SQIVND (reference sequence). CDR3 amino acids: CASSSWLAGHSFYNEQFF. The DNA for the CDR3 is TGTGCCAGTAGTTCTTGGCTAGCGGGGCACTCTTTCTACAATGAGCAGTTCTTC.

The chain links TRBV2 to TRBJ2-5; D is ambiguous. V shed 1 base and J shed 6 bases, with 0 bases lying between them. The CDR3 consists of 10 residues. The V gene's germline CDR1 is SNHLY and CDR2 FYNNEI. CDR3 residues: CASSEETQYF. CDR3 nucleotides: TGTGCCAGCAGTGAAGAGACCCAGTACTTC. The full variable domain, its missing parts supplied by reference TRBV2 and TRBJ2-5, is EPEVTQTPSHQVTQMGQEVILRCVPISNHLYFYWYRQILGQKVEFLVSFYNNEISEKSEIFDDQFSVERPDGSNFTLKIRSTKLEDSAMYFCASSEETQYFGPGTRLLVL.

The J gene is TRBJ2-7, the V gene TRBV4-3; 12 nucleotides match TRBD1. The CDR3 contains 15 residues. The germline gives CDR1 LGHNA, CDR2 YSLEER. J lost 4 bases, V lost 5 bases, and 6 bases had no gene match. CDR3: CASSYRDRGPYEQYF. CDR3 coding DNA: TGCGCCAGCAGCTACCGGGACAGGGGGCCGTACGAGCAGTACTTC.

The V and J genes are TRBV2 and TRBJ2-6, with D possibly TRBD2 on 6 matching bases. The V end was cut by 7 bases, the J end by 1 base, with 8 bases between. The germline CDR1 and CDR2 sequences are SNHLY and FYNNEI. This CDR3 contains 14 residues. The CDR3 is CASTGTSGANVLTF. The CDR3 DNA reads TGTGCCAGCACTGGGACTTCTGGGGCCAACGTCCTGACTTTC.

V is TRBV10-3 and J is TRBJ2-5; D unresolved. The germline V gene encodes CDR1 ENHRY and CDR2 SYGVKD. Trimming removed 2 bases from V and 3 bases from J, with 7 bases in between. This CDR3 comprises 13 residues. The CDR3 coding sequence is TGTGCCATCAGTGAGAGTAGAGAAGAGACCCAGTACTTC. Protein: CAISESREETQYF.

The V gene is TRBV25-1, the J gene TRBJ2-7; possibly TRBD1 or TRBD2 for D (5 bases each). This CDR3 contains 16 residues. The V gene's germline CDR1 is MGHDK and CDR2 SYGVNS. The ends were cut back, 1 base at V and 3 bases at J, with 16 bases in the middle. The CDR3 reads CASSESQTRGHYEQYF. The CDR3 nucleotides are TGTGCCAGCAGTGAATCCCAGACTCGGGGCCACTACGAGCAGTACTTC.

For this clone: Other DNA sequences from this sample encode an identical CDR3 as well. V and J are TRBV5-4 and TRBJ2-3; D ambiguous. CDR3 length equals 13 residues. With 1 base removed from V and 1 base from J, the gap between germline ends came to 4 bases. Germline CDR1 is SGHNT and CDR2 is YYREEE (reference sequence). CDR3 protein: CASSLSGTDTQYF. The CDR3 DNA sequence: TGTGCCAGCAGCTTGTCGGGCACAGATACGCAGTATTTT.

CDR3 sequence (DNA): TGTGCCAGCAGCCCGCAAGAGACCCAGTACTTC. Its protein product is CASSPQETQYF. J is TRBJ2-5 and V is TRBV7-2; D is unclear. This CDR3 is built from 11 residues. Germline V gene sequence: CDR1 SGHTA, CDR2 FQGNSA. Deletions cut 5 bases from V and 2 bases from J, with 3 bases between.

The J gene is TRBJ2-3, the V gene TRBV7-2; possible D gene TRBD2, 6 bases. V lost 6 bases to trimming and J lost 8 bases, with 15 bases between them. Germline CDR1 is SGHTA and CDR2 is FQGNSA. The length of the CDR3 is 13 residues. The CDR3, as DNA: TGTGCCAGCAGACTTGGAACCGGGGGTACGCAGTATTTT. Translation gives CASRLGTGGTQYF.

The rearrangement links TRBV4-2 to TRBJ1-2; no definite D call. This CDR3 has 16 residues. Between the trimmed V and J ends, which lost 1 base and 8 bases, there was a span of 20 bases. Germline CDR1 reads LGHNA; CDR2 reads YNFKEQ. CDR3 nucleotides: TGTGCCAGCAGCCAAGGGGCAGGCGCGGACCAGGCGGGCTACACCTTC. Its protein product is CASSQGAGADQAGYTF.

This chain joins TRBV28 and TRBJ1-4; 9 bases match TRBD1. Germline lookup yields CDR1 MDHEN and CDR2 SYDVKM. Trimming took 3 bases from V and 8 from J; bases not matched to a gene: 4. The CDR3 has 14 amino acids. The CDR3 is CASSFGQGYEKLFF. In DNA form, the CDR3 reads TGTGCCAGCAGTTTCGGACAGGGGTACGAAAAACTGTTTTTT.

The chain links TRBV5-1 to TRBJ2-1; D not certain. The ends were cut back, 2 bases at V and 5 bases at J, with 14 bases in the middle. The length of the CDR3 is 15 residues. Per the germline V gene, CDR1 is SGHRS and CDR2 is YFSETQ. CDR3 protein: CASSLILGPDNEQFF. The CDR3 coding sequence is TGCGCCAGCAGCTTAATACTTGGCCCTGACAATGAGCAGTTCTTC.

V usage is TRBV14 and J usage is TRBJ1-3, with unresolved D. This CDR3 contains 14 residues. CDR1 is SGHDN and CDR2 is FVKESK in the germline V gene. Trimming stripped 1 base from V and 0 bases from J, with 4 bases between. The CDR3 region is CASSQASSGNTIYF. CDR3 DNA: TGTGCCAGCAGCCAAGCTAGCTCTGGAAACACCATATATTTT.

V gene TRBV6-5 combines with J gene TRBJ1-4; tentative D call: TRBD1 (5 bases). The CDR3 covers 15 residues. CDR1 and CDR2 from the germline V gene are MNHEY and SVGAGI. The germline V and J ends were trimmed by 0 bases and 7 bases, with 12 bases remaining between them. The CDR3 region has the DNA TGTGCCAGCAGTTACTCGCCCAGCCAGGGTGAAAAACTGTTTTTT. Encoded protein: CASSYSPSQGEKLFF.

This clone has only a few counts. The V call is TRBV4-2, the J call TRBJ2-7; 7 bases line up with TRBD2. In germline, CDR1 is LGHNA, CDR2 YNFKEQ. The CDR3 sequence is 14 residues long. Trimming cost V 4 bases and J 1 base; bases outside gene matches: 4. The CDR3 region is CASSPGLPSYEQYF. CDR3 DNA: TGTGCCAGCAGCCCGGGACTACCTTCCTACGAGCAGTACTTC.

This chain joins TRBV28 and TRBJ2-1; TRBD2 agrees at 7 bases. The CDR3 sequence is 18 residues long. Germline V gene data show CDR1 as MDHEN and CDR2 as SYDVKM. V trimming: 4 bases; J trimming: 0 bases; junction bases outside the gene matches: 12. The CDR3 sequence is CASSSGTTVKSSYNEQFF. CDR3 coding DNA: TGTGCCAGCAGTTCCGGGACTACTGTTAAGAGCTCCTACAATGAGCAGTTCTTC.

The chain uses TRBV18 and TRBJ1-3, with D unresolved. CDR1 is KGHSH, CDR2 LQKENI, per germline. V gave up 2 bases and J gave up 0 bases, with 8 bases separating them. There are 15 residues in the CDR3. The CDR3 spells CASSPRGSSGNTIYF. Here the CDR3 DNA reads TGTGCCAGCTCACCAAGAGGGAGCTCTGGAAACACCATATATTTT.

This chain joins TRBV7-9 and TRBJ2-2, with D tentatively TRBD2 (6 bases). Germline CDR1 SEHNR, CDR2 FQNEAQ (reference sequence). CDR3 length equals 16 residues. V lost 3 bases, J lost 6 bases, and 17 bases lay in between. CDR3: CASSFGELAWAGELFF. The DNA for the CDR3 is TGTGCCAGCAGCTTTGGGGAGCTAGCGTGGGCCGGGGAGCTGTTTTTT.

The chain couples TRBV28 to TRBJ2-7, with D perhaps TRBD2 (6 bases). The CDR3 has 16 residues. V was cut by 5 bases and J by 2 bases, with 19 bases left in between. Per germline, CDR1 MDHEN and CDR2 SYDVKM. The CDR3: CASSNSGPSGTYEQYF. The CDR3 DNA sequence: TGTGCCAGCAGTAATAGCGGACCCTCGGGAACCTACGAGCAGTACTTC.

The V call is TRBV16, the J call TRBJ1-1; D perhaps matches TRBD1 (6 bases). The V and J ends lost 0 bases and 5 bases respectively, with 10 bases between them. The CDR3 consists of 14 residues. Germline V gene lookup returns CDR1 KGHSY and CDR2 FQNENV. DNA of the CDR3: TGTGCCAGCAGCCAATCGGGGGGCCGAACTGAAGCTTTCTTT. It encodes CASSQSGGRTEAFF.

V usage is TRBV7-2 and J usage is TRBJ2-1; D possibly corresponds to TRBD2 (6 bases). The V end lost 5 bases, the J end lost 0 bases, and 11 bases lay between the germline ends. The CDR3 covers 15 residues. CDR1 SGHTA and CDR2 FQGNSA come from the germline V gene. CDR3 loop: CASSPGVSSYNEQFF. The CDR3 DNA reads TGTGCCAGCAGCCCGGGGGTAAGCTCCTACAATGAGCAGTTCTTC.

The chain is built from TRBV21-1 and TRBJ2-7; the DNA was not compared with TRBD2, the D call given in the table. TRBV21-1 is recorded as a pseudogene. The CDR3 sequence is 19 residues long. The CDR3 loop is CASSKGRGQNLFSKYEQYF. CDR3 nucleotide sequence: TGTGCCAGCAGCAAAGGGCGGGGGCAGAATCTTTTCTCAAAATACGAGCAGTACTTC.

This chain joins TRBV25-1 and TRBJ1-2; D not certain. V lost 1 base and J lost 4, with 16 bases in between. The germline CDR1 and CDR2 sequences are MGHDK and SYGVNS. The CDR3 is 16 residues long. This CDR3 reads CASSESAGSRPYGYTF. Written as DNA, the CDR3 is TGTGCCAGCAGTGAATCGGCAGGATCACGGCCCTATGGCTACACCTTC.